This TCR beta chain originates from a study of tumor-infiltrating lymphocytes in primary liver carcinoma. Germline V gene sequence: CDR1 SGHAT, CDR2 FQNNGV. The CDR3 covers 15 residues. Trimming removed 0 bases at V and 1 base at J, with 9 bases between. The tissue used was unsorted bulk material of about 19-33 mg. RNA and DNA were co-extracted from it with the AllPrep DNA/RNA mini kit. Patients diagnosed with primary liver carcinoma received treatment through surgical resection. A primer matching the constant region was used to make TCR beta cDNA from 500 to 650 ng of total RNA. Slightly modified ARM-PCR served as the procedure for the TCR beta libraries. These libraries came from three rounds of nested multiplex PCR. The two initial PCR rounds, around 11 cycles each, used TRBV1-TRBV30 forward and C-beta reverse primers. From the multiplex PCR reads, TCRdb called clonotypes with MiXCR, one entry per CDR3 protein. The table has some 94,000 distinct CDR3 sequences, about 70% seen once; the top ten hold around 9.5%.

Overall study results and limits: Top clones occupying all five tumor regions numbered only about 7-25%.

By share, this clonotype ranks as medium-sized. Its specificity is not known. The material sequenced was liver tumor tissue from sampling region 5. As for subset: tumor region T5, tumor centre. V and J are TRBV11-2 and TRBJ1-1, with D perhaps matching TRBD1 (6 bases). This clonotype was sampled from an older woman with primary liver carcinoma and hepatitis B virus infection. The CDR3: CASSLDRGTNTEAFF. CDR3 bases: TGTGCCAGCAGCTTAGATAGGGGGACGAACACTGAAGCTTTCTTT.